Below are 32 T cell receptor beta chains sequenced from a single sample in a study of cytomegalovirus exposure and HLA in healthy donors. The primer mix had 60 Vbeta and 13 Jbeta primers. Sequencing was performed with immunoSEQ multiplex PCR; in TCRdb, only in-frame clones are kept and a portion is missing. The sample shows under 250,000 clones, about 80% of them seen only once. The material sequenced was PBMCs. The receptors were sampled from a man between 18 and 35 years old in good health and CMV-seronegative.

This chain joins TRBV19 and TRBJ2-2, with 9 nucleotides matching TRBD2. The V gene end was trimmed by 1 base and the J gene end by 2 bases; junction bases not matched to a gene: 8. From germline, CDR1 is LNHDA and CDR2 SQIVND (reference sequence). The length of the CDR3 is 18 residues. CDR3 sequence reads: CASSIGSSGRFNTGELFF. CDR3 nucleotides: TGTGCCAGTAGTATAGGGAGTAGCGGGAGATTTAACACCGGGGAGCTGTTTTTT.

V usage is TRBV29-1 and J usage is TRBJ2-1; 11 bases align to TRBD2. The CDR3 is 17 amino acids. V lost 6 bases, J lost 8 bases, and 18 bases stayed unmatched. Per the germline V gene, CDR1 is SQVTM and CDR2 is ANQGSEA. The CDR3 loop reads CSVERAQGTSGSHEQFF. The CDR3 DNA reads TGCAGCGTGGAGAGGGCTCAGGGTACTAGCGGGAGTCATGAGCAGTTCTTC.

The gene calls are TRBV5-1 and TRBJ2-7, with TRBD2 matching over 10 bases. V lost 2 bases, J lost 2 bases, and 4 bases stayed unmatched. This CDR3 contains 15 residues. Germline V gives CDR1 SGHRS, CDR2 YFSETQ. The CDR3 loop is CASSFRTSGTYEQYF. DNA for the CDR3: TGCGCCAGCAGCTTCCGGACTAGCGGCACCTACGAGCAGTACTTC.

Only a few counts were recorded for this clone. The V and J genes are TRBV27 and TRBJ2-7, with 7 positions matching TRBD1. The CDR3 has 13 residues. Trimming took 5 bases from V and 4 from J; bases not matched to a gene: 5. CDR1 and CDR2 from the germline V gene are MNHEY and SMNVEV (reference sequence). CDR3 loop: CASSLRGRYEQYF. CDR3 coding DNA: TGTGCCAGCAGTCTAAGGGGGCGGTACGAGCAGTACTTC.

The CDR3: CASSLIAGTGDSPLHF. CDR3 in DNA: TGTGCCAGCAGTTTAATCGCCGGGACAGGGGATTCACCCCTCCACTTT. The chain carries TRBV27 and TRBJ1-6; 10 bases are a match to TRBD1. CDR3 size: 16 residues. With V trimmed by 2 bases and J by 8 bases, 6 bases remained unmatched. In germline, CDR1 is MNHEY, CDR2 SMNVEV (reference sequence).

CDR3 DNA sequence: TGTGCCAGCAGTGAAGCGCTTCGCCTAGCTGACGAGCAGTACTTC. It is translated as CASSEALRLADEQYF. The chain recombines TRBV6-1 with TRBJ2-7; D is possibly TRBD2 (5 bases). CDR1 and CDR2 (germline): MNHNS, SASEGT. V lost 0 bases and J lost 5, with 14 bases in between. CDR3 length equals 15 residues.

There are a few counts of this clone. The rearrangement links TRBV5-4 to TRBJ1-2; perhaps TRBD1 as D (6 bases). Trimming took 3 bases from V and 4 from J, leaving 16 bases between them. The CDR3 is made up of 15 amino acids. Per the germline V gene, CDR1 is SGHNT and CDR2 is YYREEE (reference sequence). The chain's CDR3 is CASSSSTTGGYGYTF. The CDR3, as DNA: TGTGCCAGCAGCTCATCGACGACAGGCGGCTATGGCTACACCTTC.

The V gene is TRBV27, the J gene TRBJ2-7; D may be TRBD1 (5 bases). Germline CDR1 MNHEY, CDR2 SMNVEV (reference sequence). The CDR3 runs 15 residues. The germline V and J ends were trimmed by 2 bases and 6 bases, with 17 bases remaining between them. The CDR3 sequence: CASSLPPGSLREQYF. The CDR3 DNA reads as TGTGCCAGCAGTTTACCCCCAGGGTCGCTCCGCGAGCAGTACTTC.

The chain carries TRBV5-4 and TRBJ2-5; tentative D call: TRBD1 (5 bases). The last part of the DNA fits TRBJ2-7 better; the J call may be wrong. Germline loops: CDR1 SGHNT, CDR2 YYREEE (reference sequence). This CDR3 region has 14 residues. CDR3 DNA: TGTGCCAGCAGGTTAAACCAGGGTCCCTACGAGCAGTACTTC. Amino acids: CASRLNQGPYEQYF.

V is TRBV28 and J is TRBJ2-7; TRBD1 might be the D (6 bases). With 7 bases removed from V and 4 bases from J, the gap between germline ends came to 23 bases. Germline values: CDR1 MDHEN, CDR2 SYDVKM. The CDR3 loop spans 16 amino acids. The DNA for the CDR3 is TGTGCCAGCACTTCCTCGGACAGTCTTGTTACGTACGAGCAGTACTTC. It specifies CASTSSDSLVTYEQYF.

This clone appeared a single time. The CDR3 region has the DNA TGCGCCAGCAGCCAAAGGGACTCCCCAAACACTGAAGCTTTCTTT. The encoded protein is CASSQRDSPNTEAFF. The chain is built from TRBV4-1 and TRBJ1-1; D is possibly TRBD1 (5 bases). CDR1 is MGHRA and CDR2 is YSYEKL in the germline V gene. The CDR3 is 15 amino acids. The ends were cut back, 2 bases at V and 2 bases at J, with 12 bases in the middle.

The rearrangement uses TRBV5-1 and TRBJ1-1; perhaps TRBD1 as D (6 bases). Germline values: CDR1 SGHRS, CDR2 YFSETQ. V was clipped by 4 bases and J by 6 bases, with 22 bases between them. The CDR3 sequence is 16 residues long. The CDR3 DNA reads as TGCGCCAGCAGCCCGGGACACCAGGTTTTAATCGCTGAAGCTTTCTTT. This translates into CASSPGHQVLIAEAFF.

The CDR3 protein is CASSDRGRDNEKLFF. CDR3 sequence (DNA): TGCGCCAGCAGCGACAGGGGGCGAGATAATGAAAAACTGTTTTTT. V and J are TRBV5-1 and TRBJ1-4; 10 bases are a match to TRBD1. J lost 4 bases, V lost 4 bases, and 4 bases had no gene match. Germline V CDR1 and CDR2: SGHRS, YFSETQ. The CDR3 has 15 residues.

V usage is TRBV28 and J usage is TRBJ2-1, with TRBD2 matching over 9 bases. This CDR3 region has 15 residues. V lost 6 bases and J lost 9; bases outside the gene matches: 12. Germline assignment: CDR1 MDHEN and CDR2 SYDVKM. CDR3 sequence (DNA): TGTGCCAGCAGCGGAGCGGCGGGAGGGCCTAGTGAGCAGTTCTTC. Translated, it gives CASSGAAGGPSEQFF.

V is TRBV2 and J is TRBJ1-5, with D possibly TRBD1 on 5 matching bases. The CDR3 totals 13 residues. The V end was cut by 4 bases, the J end by 4 bases, with 8 bases between. Germline V gene sequence: CDR1 SNHLY, CDR2 FYNNEI. CDR3 loop: CASSVDRNQPQHF. DNA of the CDR3: TGTGCCAGCAGTGTCGACAGAAATCAGCCCCAGCATTTT.

This chain joins TRBV11-2 and TRBJ2-3; D gene uncertain. From germline, CDR1 is SGHAT and CDR2 FQNNGV. The CDR3 sequence is 14 residues long. V was cut by 7 bases and J by 3 bases, with 14 bases left in between. The CDR3 DNA reads TGTGCCAGCACCGCGACTGTAAGAACAGATACGCAGTATTTT. Its protein is CASTATVRTDTQYF.

The chain carries TRBV7-9 and TRBJ1-5; D ambiguous. Trimming cost V 5 bases and J 3 bases, with 11 bases left between them. Germline V gene data show CDR1 as SEHNR and CDR2 as FQNEAQ (reference sequence). The length of the CDR3 is 14 residues. The CDR3 coding sequence is TGTGCCAGCAGCCGGGAGACGGTCAATCAGCCCCAGCATTTT. Amino acids: CASSRETVNQPQHF.

This chain uses TRBV15 with TRBJ2-6; TRBD1 aligns across 12 bases. J gave up 2 bases and V 2 bases, and 13 bases lay outside the gene matches. This CDR3 is built from 21 residues. Germline V CDR1 and CDR2: LNHNV, YYDKDF (reference sequence). DNA of the CDR3: TGTGCCACCAGCAGACACTCCGGGACAGGGGGCATTGTAGCTGGGGCCAACGTCCTGACTTTC. The encoded protein is CATSRHSGTGGIVAGANVLTF.

This chain uses TRBV27 with TRBJ1-1; D gene ambiguous. Per the germline V gene, CDR1 is MNHEY and CDR2 is SMNVEV (reference sequence). The CDR3 runs to 12 residues. V lost 3 bases to trimming and J lost 5 bases, with 7 bases between them. The CDR3 region is CASSFRGTEAFF. CDR3 nucleotides: TGTGCCAGCAGTTTTCGGGGTACTGAAGCTTTCTTT.

In this sample, this clone turned up a few times. The chain uses TRBV18 and TRBJ2-7, with 11 bases lining up with TRBD2. V shed 8 bases, J shed 6 bases, and the junction held 12 bases outside the gene matches. The germline V gene encodes CDR1 KGHSH and CDR2 LQKENI. The length of the CDR3 is 15 residues. DNA of the CDR3: TGTGCCAGCACCACCACCGCTAGCGGGAGGAGCGAGCAGTACTTC. It encodes CASTTTASGRSEQYF.

The chain carries TRBV27 and TRBJ2-1, with 10 nucleotides matching TRBD1. CDR3 size: 19 residues. Looked up from germline, CDR1 is MNHEY and CDR2 is SMNVEV (reference sequence). After removal of 3 bases from V and 4 bases from J, the junction contained 15 bases not matched to a gene. The CDR3 spells CASSFSTGTGVWAYNEQFF. CDR3 DNA: TGTGCCAGCAGTTTTAGTACCGGGACAGGGGTTTGGGCATACAATGAGCAGTTCTTC.

The chain has TRBV9 and TRBJ2-7, with TRBD1 matching over 7 bases. Per germline, CDR1 SGDLS and CDR2 YYNGEE. The J segment lost 4 bases and the V segment lost 4 bases, leaving 8 bases of the junction unmatched. There are 14 residues in the CDR3. DNA for the CDR3: TGTGCCAGCAGCCCCCGCAGGGGGAGTTACGAGCAGTACTTC. Translation gives CASSPRRGSYEQYF.

A few counts support this clone. The V gene is TRBV6-6, the J gene TRBJ1-2; TRBD1 matches at 9 bases. The CDR3 runs to 13 residues. Germline trimming cut 7 bases from V and 8 bases from J; bases unmatched to any gene: 8. Germline CDR1 MNHNY, CDR2 SVGAGI (reference sequence). CDR3 residues: CASIPGTGWGYTF. The DNA for the CDR3 is TGTGCCAGCATCCCCGGGACAGGGTGGGGCTACACCTTC.

The J gene is TRBJ1-6, the V gene TRBV30; D might be TRBD1 (6 bases). V dropped 3 bases and J dropped 7 bases, with 19 bases sitting between them. The germline gives CDR1 GTSNPN, CDR2 SVGIG (reference sequence). The CDR3 consists of 16 residues. CDR3 region: CAWRNRAILPNSPLHF. The CDR3 DNA is TGTGCCTGGAGGAACAGGGCTATCCTGCCCAATTCACCCCTCCACTTT.

The gene calls are TRBV5-1 and TRBJ1-5, with D perhaps TRBD1 (5 bases). The CDR3 spans 16 residues. Germline lookup yields CDR1 SGHRS and CDR2 YFSETQ. Deletions cut 0 bases from V and 0 bases from J, with 10 bases between. CDR3 sequence: CASSLEGVNSNQPQHF. The CDR3 coding sequence is TGCGCCAGCAGCTTGGAAGGGGTCAATAGCAATCAGCCCCAGCATTTT.

Concerning this clone itself: Within the sample, other DNA sequences also encode this same CDR3. V and J are TRBV6-1 and TRBJ2-7; TRBD2 aligns across 12 bases. From germline, CDR1 is MNHNS and CDR2 SASEGT. J lost 6 bases, V lost 5 bases, and 5 bases had no gene match. This CDR3 is built from 14 residues. This chain's CDR3 is CASSKPGLAGEQYF. For the CDR3, the DNA is TGTGCCAGCAGTAAGCCGGGACTAGCGGGCGAGCAGTACTTC.

DNA for the CDR3: TGTGCCAGTAGTATTCGTCCCGCGGGGATGACGGTTGATGAGCAGTTCTTC. Translated, it gives CASSIRPAGMTVDEQFF. The chain is built from TRBV19 and TRBJ2-1; a weak D match, TRBD2 (6 bases). Germline V lookup: CDR1 LNHDA, CDR2 SQIVND (reference sequence). Deletions cut 3 bases from V and 8 bases from J, with 23 bases between. The CDR3 spans 17 residues.

V and J are TRBV27 and TRBJ2-7; 16 bases align to TRBD2. This CDR3 spans 19 amino acids. The junction had 11 bases not matched to a gene; V was cut back by 6 bases and J by 0 bases. Per germline, CDR1 MNHEY and CDR2 SMNVEV (reference sequence). CDR3 region: CASSPRQGLAGGSSYEQYF. The CDR3, as DNA: TGTGCCAGCAGCCCACGACAGGGACTAGCGGGAGGGAGCTCCTACGAGCAGTACTTC.

V gene TRBV10-3 combines with J gene TRBJ1-2; the match to TRBD1 covers 7 bases. Germline V gives CDR1 ENHRY, CDR2 SYGVKD. This CDR3 spans 13 amino acids. V shed 4 bases, J shed 6 bases, and the junction held 5 bases outside the gene matches. The CDR3 DNA reads TGTGCCATCAGTGGTGACAGGGAGGATGGCTACACCTTC. Its protein product is CAISGDREDGYTF.

The chain has TRBV10-3 and TRBJ2-5; TRBD2 aligns across 7 bases. The J call may be in error: the DNA end matches TRBJ2-7 better. Germline V gene lookup returns CDR1 ENHRY and CDR2 SYGVKD. This CDR3 has 15 amino acids. CDR3 sequence (DNA): TGTGCCATCAGTGAGGGCCGCGGGGGCTCCTACGAGCAGTACTTC. Translation gives CAISEGRGGSYEQYF.

V gene TRBV2 combines with J gene TRBJ2-3; TRBD1 might be the D (6 bases). The CDR3 is made up of 15 amino acids. V lost 2 bases and J lost 0, with 9 bases in between. Germline CDR1 reads SNHLY; CDR2 reads FYNNEI. The CDR3 sequence is CASSELTGSTDTQYF. CDR3 sequence (DNA): TGTGCCAGCAGTGAATTGACAGGTAGCACAGATACGCAGTATTTT.

A word on this clone: Germline is not matched at one junction end, which may reflect a read error. The sample holds other DNA sequences that translate to the same CDR3. The chain joins TRBV5-3 to TRBJ2-7, with a weak D call TRBD1 (7 bases). TRBV5-3 is identified as an open reading frame with a role that is uncertain. The CDR3 spans 20 residues. This chain's CDR3 is CARSPEVDPGGRAFSYEQYF. CDR3 in DNA: TGTGCCAGAAGCCCCGAGGTGGACCCAGGGGGGAGAGCGTTCTCCTATGAGCAGTACTTC.